One sample yielded the 17 T cell receptor beta chains listed below, sequenced in a study of human T cells and chemical hapten exposure. TCRdb re-called the RACE reads through MiXCR, storing one row per CDR3 protein. The table includes about 300,000 distinct CDR3 sequences, around 5.5% detected once. Indicated time point: pre-sensitization, week 0. Documented treatment: therapeutic diphenylcyclopropenone sensitization with weekly scalp DPC. The sample in question was whole blood, obtained in connection with sensitization to the hapten diphenylcyclopropenone (DPC). Source of these receptors: a woman under 30 with alopecia areata. Some clones in this sample may be carry-over from other donors' samples.

In this sample, this clonotype turned up a few times. This rearrangement joins TRBV12-3 or TRBV12-4 to TRBJ1-5, with TRBD1 identical over 10 bases. The CDR3 loop spans 14 amino acids. J gave up 3 bases and V 8 bases, and 4 bases lay outside the gene matches. CDR3 nucleotides: TGTGCCAGCGGGGGGACAGGGGCCAATCAGCCCCAGCATTTT. It encodes CASGGTGANQPQHF.

This clonotype was found many times. CDR3 protein: CASRREGPHEQYF. The CDR3 region has the DNA TGTGCCAGCAGGAGAGAGGGCCCTCACGAGCAGTACTTC. The rearrangement links TRBV12-3 or TRBV12-4 to TRBJ2-7; D is possibly TRBD2 (5 bases). The CDR3 has 13 residues. The ends were cut back, 6 bases at V and 5 bases at J, with 14 bases in the middle.

This clonotype was recorded at least ten times. The J gene is TRBJ1-2, the V gene TRBV2, with TRBD1 matching 7 bases. Germline assignment: CDR1 SNHLY and CDR2 FYNNEI. This CDR3 contains 15 residues. Trimming at V came to 4 bases and at J to 6 bases, leaving 11 bases not matched to a gene. Written as DNA, the CDR3 is TGTGCCAGCAGTGTCGCCCGGGACAGCCCTAATGGCTACACCTTC. Its translation is CASSVARDSPNGYTF.

This clonotype was seen at least ten times. The rearrangement joins TRBV27 to TRBJ1-2; 7 bases agree with TRBD1. This CDR3 spans 13 amino acids. Germline assignment: CDR1 MNHEY and CDR2 SMNVEV (reference sequence). V shed 9 bases and J 2 bases; nucleotides not matched to a gene: 6. The CDR3 DNA follows: TGTGCCAGTTGGGGGACAGCCAACTATGGCTACACCTTC. Its protein is CASWGTANYGYTF.

The rearrangement uses TRBV27 and TRBJ2-3, with D tentatively TRBD2 (7 bases). Germline V CDR1 and CDR2: MNHEY, SMNVEV (reference sequence). Trimming cost V 9 bases and J 3 bases, with 16 bases left between them. This CDR3 has 14 residues. In nucleotides, the CDR3 is TGTGCCAGTGGGGGGGTTGGGACAACAGATACGCAGTATTTT. Residues: CASGGVGTTDTQYF.

This clonotype was observed at least ten times. The gene calls are TRBV20-1 and TRBJ1-1; D may be TRBD1 (5 bases). The CDR3 has 13 residues. Germline-derived CDR1 and CDR2 are DFQATT and SNEGSKA (reference sequence). The ends were cut back, 3 bases at V and 7 bases at J, with 15 bases in the middle. The CDR3 region has the DNA TGCAGTGCTAGGTTGACAGTGGTCGGTGAAGCTTTCTTT. Residues: CSARLTVVGEAFF.

This chain joins TRBV4-2 and TRBJ1-3; weak D call: TRBD1 (5 bases). CDR1 and CDR2 (germline): LGHNA, YNFKEQ. The CDR3 totals 17 residues. V was shortened by 1 base and J by 2 bases, with 15 bases between the two germline ends. The CDR3, as DNA: TGTGCCAGCAGCCAAGGTTTCAGGGACGGGGCTGGAAACACCATATATTTT. As protein: CASSQGFRDGAGNTIYF.

The chain combines TRBV24-1 with TRBJ2-2; TRBD2 aligns across 8 bases. With 7 bases clipped from V and 3 bases from J, the junction kept 9 bases outside the gene matches. The CDR3 has 16 amino acids. Germline V CDR1 and CDR2: KGHDR, SFDVKD. The CDR3 sequence: CATSKTGGAYTGELFF. As DNA, the CDR3 is TGTGCCACCAGCAAGACCGGGGGGGCGTACACCGGGGAGCTGTTTTTT.

V usage is TRBV12-3 or TRBV12-4 and J usage is TRBJ2-7; 9 bases match TRBD1. This CDR3 region has 14 residues. The V gene end was trimmed by 6 bases and the J gene end by 4 bases; junction bases not matched to a gene: 7. The CDR3 bases are TGTGCCAGCAGACCGGGACAGGGTCCTTACGAGCAGTACTTC. This sequence encodes CASRPGQGPYEQYF.

This clonotype has a handful of counts. The chain combines TRBV12-3 or TRBV12-4 with TRBJ2-1; 7 bases line up with TRBD1. V lost 2 bases and J lost 8; bases outside the gene matches: 15. The length of the CDR3 is 17 residues. DNA for the CDR3: TGTGCCAGCAGTTTAACGCTCGGGACAGACTTAGGCGATGAGCAGTTCTTC. As protein: CASSLTLGTDLGDEQFF.

This clonotype came up many times. The CDR3 protein is CASSLAVGDEQYF. For the CDR3, the DNA is TGTGCCAGCAGCTTAGCGGTCGGGGACGAGCAGTACTTC. V gene TRBV7-9 combines with J gene TRBJ2-7, with a tentative D call TRBD2 (5 bases). Trimming took 0 bases from V and 5 from J, leaving 8 bases between them. Germline loops: CDR1 SEHNR, CDR2 FQNEAQ (reference sequence). The CDR3 runs 13 residues.

This sequence joins TRBV4-1 and TRBJ2-7; D remains unclear. Germline assignment: CDR1 MGHRA and CDR2 YSYEKL. V was shortened by 5 bases and J by 3 bases, with 14 bases between the two germline ends. The CDR3 contains 14 residues. In DNA form, the CDR3 reads TGCGCCAGCAGCTACCCCGGACGGTTCTACGAGCAGTACTTC. Translating it yields CASSYPGRFYEQYF.

The chain combines TRBV7-9 with TRBJ2-3; TRBD2 aligns across 12 bases. The CDR3 is made up of 16 amino acids. V was pared by 5 bases and J by 0 bases, with 3 bases of the junction left unmatched. Germline values: CDR1 SEHNR, CDR2 FQNEAQ (reference sequence). CDR3 residues: CASSPLAGGSTDTQYF. CDR3 in DNA: TGTGCCAGCAGCCCACTAGCGGGGGGCAGCACAGATACGCAGTATTTT.

This clonotype was picked up a small number of times. This CDR3 reads CASSSAAHNEQFF. CDR3 bases: TGTGCCAGCAGCTCCGCGGCTCACAATGAGCAGTTCTTC. This chain connects TRBV5-4 to TRBJ2-1, with unresolved D. CDR3 size: 13 residues. Germline V lookup: CDR1 SGHNT, CDR2 YYREEE (reference sequence). V lost 3 bases to trimming and J lost 5 bases, with 9 bases between them. The entire variable domain, with the rest obtained from reference TRBV5-4 and TRBJ2-1, is as follows: ETGVTQSPTHLIKTRGQQVTLRCSSQSGHNTVSWYQQALGQGPQFIFQYYREEENGRGNFPPRFSGLQFPNYSSELNVNALELDDSALYLCASSSAAHNEQFFGPGTRLTVL.

This clonotype was seen repeatedly, ten times or more. The CDR3, as DNA: TGTGCCAGCAGCCAAGATTGGACCGGGGAGCTGTTTTTT. It is translated as CASSQDWTGELFF. The chain combines TRBV14 with TRBJ2-2; the D is unclear. Per germline, CDR1 SGHDN and CDR2 FVKESK. The germline V and J ends were trimmed by 0 bases and 5 bases, with 4 bases remaining between them. The CDR3 runs to 13 residues.

This clonotype was counted at least ten times. The V gene is TRBV12-3 or TRBV12-4, the J gene TRBJ1-2; 7 bases align to TRBD1. This CDR3 region has 15 residues. After removal of 6 bases from V and 0 bases from J, the junction contained 7 bases not matched to a gene. This chain's CDR3 is CASSLRGIPNYGYTF. CDR3 bases: TGTGCCAGCAGCCTCAGGGGGATCCCTAACTATGGCTACACCTTC.

The genes are TRBV21-1 and TRBJ1-5. TRBV21-1 is labeled a pseudogene. The CDR3 covers 14 residues. The CDR3, as DNA: TGTGCCAGCAGCAGGATGACAACCGGTCAGCCCCAGCATTTT. Translating gives CASSRMTTGQPQHF.